This T cell receptor (beta chain) was sequenced during a study of shared T cell receptors in the human thymus. This CDR3 spans 16 amino acids. V gave up 0 bases and J gave up 7 bases; unmatched junction bases: 8. CDR1 LGHNA and CDR2 YSLEER come from the germline V gene. Clones were read by immunoSEQ multiplex PCR, and TCRdb kept only the in-frame ones, dropping some. The sample has 650,000 to 950,000 clones; approximately 85% are singletons. These data are also associated with another study on human thymus T cells. From that study: Infants served as donors; they were healthy and Finnish and were having corrective surgery for congenital heart defects. Resections removed during corrective heart surgery provided the thymus tissue used. An apparent bias in V and J gene usage was seen in thymic and blood repertoires.

The chain carries TRBV4-3 and TRBJ2-7, with 11 bases identical to TRBD1. The sequence derives from a girl under three years old with a congenital heart defect. Material: thymocytes. CDR3 sequence: CASSQEEGQGDGEQYF. The CDR3 DNA reads TGCGCCAGCAGCCAAGAGGAGGGACAGGGGGATGGGGAGCAGTACTTC.